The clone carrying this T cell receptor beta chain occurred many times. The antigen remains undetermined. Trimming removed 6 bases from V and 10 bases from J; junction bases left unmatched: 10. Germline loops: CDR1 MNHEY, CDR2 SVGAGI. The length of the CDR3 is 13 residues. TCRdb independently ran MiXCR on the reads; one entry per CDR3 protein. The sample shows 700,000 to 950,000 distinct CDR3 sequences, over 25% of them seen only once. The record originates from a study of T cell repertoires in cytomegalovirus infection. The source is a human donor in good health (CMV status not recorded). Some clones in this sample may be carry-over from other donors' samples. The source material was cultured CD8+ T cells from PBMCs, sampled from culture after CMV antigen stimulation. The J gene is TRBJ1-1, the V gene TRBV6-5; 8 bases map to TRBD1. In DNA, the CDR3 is TGTGCCAGCAGCCCAACTCCTGACAGGGGAGCTTTCTTT. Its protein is CASSPTPDRGAFF.